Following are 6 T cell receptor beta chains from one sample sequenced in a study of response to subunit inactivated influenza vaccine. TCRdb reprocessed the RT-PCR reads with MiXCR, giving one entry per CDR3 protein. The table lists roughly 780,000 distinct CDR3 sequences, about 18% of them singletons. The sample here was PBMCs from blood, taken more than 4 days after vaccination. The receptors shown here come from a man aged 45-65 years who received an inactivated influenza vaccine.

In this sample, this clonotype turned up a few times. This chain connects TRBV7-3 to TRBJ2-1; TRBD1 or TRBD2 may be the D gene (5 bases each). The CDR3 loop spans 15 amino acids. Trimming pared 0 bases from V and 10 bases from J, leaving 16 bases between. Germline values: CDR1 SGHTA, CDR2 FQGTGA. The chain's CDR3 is CASSLTPDGAGEQFF. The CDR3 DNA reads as TGTGCCAGCAGCTTAACCCCTGACGGGGCCGGAGAGCAGTTCTTC.

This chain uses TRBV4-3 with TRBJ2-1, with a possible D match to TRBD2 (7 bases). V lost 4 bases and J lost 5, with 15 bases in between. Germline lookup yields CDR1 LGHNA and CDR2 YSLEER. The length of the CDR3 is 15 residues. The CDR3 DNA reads TGCGCCAGCAGCCGAGGACTAGGGGGAAACAATGAGCAGTTCTTC. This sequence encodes CASSRGLGGNNEQFF.

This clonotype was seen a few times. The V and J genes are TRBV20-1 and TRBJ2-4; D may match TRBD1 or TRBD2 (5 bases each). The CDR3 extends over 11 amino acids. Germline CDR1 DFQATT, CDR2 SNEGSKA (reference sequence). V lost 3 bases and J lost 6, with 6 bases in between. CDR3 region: CSASGGNIQYF. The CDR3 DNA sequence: TGCAGTGCTAGTGGGGGAAACATTCAGTACTTC.

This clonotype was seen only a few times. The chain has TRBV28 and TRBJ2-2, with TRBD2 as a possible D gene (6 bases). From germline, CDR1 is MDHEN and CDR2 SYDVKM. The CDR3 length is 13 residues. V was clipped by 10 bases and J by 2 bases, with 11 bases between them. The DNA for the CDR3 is TGTGCCACTGGAGCGGGCAACACCGGGGAGCTGTTTTTT. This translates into CATGAGNTGELFF.

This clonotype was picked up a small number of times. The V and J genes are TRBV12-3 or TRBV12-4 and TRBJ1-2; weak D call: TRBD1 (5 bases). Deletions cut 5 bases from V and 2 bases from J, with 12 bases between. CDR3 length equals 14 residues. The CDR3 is CASSPFRDNYGYTF. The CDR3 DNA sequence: TGTGCCAGCAGTCCTTTCCGGGACAACTATGGCTACACCTTC.

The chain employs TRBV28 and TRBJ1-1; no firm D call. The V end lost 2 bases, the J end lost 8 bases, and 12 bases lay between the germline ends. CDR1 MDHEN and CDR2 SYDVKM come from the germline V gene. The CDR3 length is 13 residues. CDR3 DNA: TGTGCCAGCAGTTTAGATCAACAGAGAGAAGCTTTCTTT. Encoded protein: CASSLDQQREAFF.